The rows below give T cell receptor beta chains drawn from one sample of a study of T cells in Graves' hyperthyroidism and ophthalmopathy. MiXCR was run by TCRdb on the multiplex PCR reads, yielding one entry per CDR3 protein. The table lists fewer than 800,000 distinct CDR3 sequences, about a sixth of them singletons, with 8.4% in the top ten. Sample: blood. All receptors come from a man between 18 and 29 years old with Graves' hyperthyroidism. Both conserved end residues are part of each CDR3. D genes are given only for firm matches. Size is omitted from some rows. Given values are once, few, many or a class for expanded clones.

v_gene,d_gene,abundance,len,j_gene,CDR3nt,CDR3aa
TRBV19,TRBD1,few,13,TRBJ1-6,TGTGCCAGTACCGGACAGGCGGCCTCACCCCTCCACTTT,CASTGQAASPLHF
TRBV6-1,NA,NA,14,TRBJ2-5,TGTGCCAGCAGGACCGGCTCCCCGAAAGAGACCCAGTACTTC,CASRTGSPKETQYF
TRBV28,TRBD1,few,15,TRBJ1-1,TGTGCCAGCAGTTCCTACAGGGGGCGAGACACTGAAGCTTTCTTT,CASSSYRGRDTEAFF
TRBV29-1,TRBD1,few,15,TRBJ1-3,TGCAGCGTTGAAACCCGGACAGGGTGGGGAAACACCATATATTTT,CSVETRTGWGNTIYF
TRBV6-1,TRBD1,NA,17,TRBJ1-5,TGTGCCAGCAGTCCCAGGGGGGGACCTTATAGCAATCAGCCCCAGCATTTT,CASSPRGGPYSNQPQHF
TRBV5-1,NA,NA,13,TRBJ2-2,TGCGCCAGCAGCTTTACTCAGGGCGGGGAGCTGTTTTTT,CASSFTQGGELFF
TRBV4-2,TRBD2,NA,19,TRBJ2-2,TGTGCCAGCAGCCAAGACCGACTAGCGGGAGGAAAAAACACCGGGGAGCTGTTTTTT,CASSQDRLAGGKNTGELFF
TRBV20-1,TRBD1,many,15,TRBJ2-7,TGCAGTGCTAGATGGATCGGGCAGGGGGCCTACGAGCAGTACTTC,CSARWIGQGAYEQYF
TRBV24-1,TRBD2,NA,15,TRBJ2-1,TGTGCCACCAGTGATTTAGCGGGAGGACCCCTTGAGCAGTTCTTC,CATSDLAGGPLEQFF
TRBV20-1,TRBD1,few,16,TRBJ2-2,TGCAGTGCTAGAGTTTGGACAGGGGGCAACACCGGGGAGCTGTTTTTT,CSARVWTGGNTGELFF
TRBV5-1,NA,once,15,TRBJ2-5,TGCGCCAGCAGCTTGGCCGACATGTACCAAGAGACCCAGTACTTC,CASSLADMYQETQYF
TRBV10-1,NA,few,14,TRBJ2-3,TGCGCCAGCAGAGAGGGGGGGGACACAGATACGCAGTATTTT,CASREGGDTDTQYF